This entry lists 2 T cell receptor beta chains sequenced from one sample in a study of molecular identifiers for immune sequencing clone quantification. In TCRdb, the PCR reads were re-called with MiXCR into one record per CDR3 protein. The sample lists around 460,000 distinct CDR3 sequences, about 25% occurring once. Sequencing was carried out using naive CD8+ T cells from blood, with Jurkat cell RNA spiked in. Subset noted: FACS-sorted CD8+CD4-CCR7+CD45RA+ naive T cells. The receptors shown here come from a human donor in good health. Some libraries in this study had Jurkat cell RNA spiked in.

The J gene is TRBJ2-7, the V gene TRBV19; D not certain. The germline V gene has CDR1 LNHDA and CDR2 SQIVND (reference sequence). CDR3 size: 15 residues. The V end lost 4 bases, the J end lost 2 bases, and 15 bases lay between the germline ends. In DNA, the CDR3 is TGTGCCAGTAGTACCGGAGATTTTCCGGCCTACGAGCAGTACTTC. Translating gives CASSTGDFPAYEQYF.

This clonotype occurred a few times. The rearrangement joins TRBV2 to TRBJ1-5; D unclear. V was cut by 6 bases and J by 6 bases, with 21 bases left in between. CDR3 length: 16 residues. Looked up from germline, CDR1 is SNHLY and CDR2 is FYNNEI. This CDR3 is CASSPSTGRWTQPQHF. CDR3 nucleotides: TGTGCCAGCAGCCCCAGCACGGGCAGATGGACTCAGCCCCAGCATTTT.